This T cell receptor (beta chain) was retrieved from a study of CD8+ T cells in alopecia areata. Germline values: CDR1 SQVTM, CDR2 ANQGSEA. J was trimmed by 6 bases and V by 6 bases; bases with no gene match: 10. CDR3 size: 14 residues. Worth noting for this clone: Its target is not known.

General study results and limits: Scalp clonality and expanded CD8+ clones among the top 100 showed significant decreases with tofacitinib. Uncertain still, given a single nonresponder, is whether baseline CD8+ expansion links to response.

The treatment here: oral pan-JAK inhibitor, 5-10 mg twice daily. Extracted from the samples, RNA was reverse transcribed into cDNA to serve as the sequencing template. Libraries were prepared by immunoSEQ multiplex PCR; TCRdb keeps only in-frame clonotypes and omits some of them. The data hold 95,000 to 100,000 clones, with roughly two thirds observed a single time. Sequencing was performed on CD8+ T cells sorted from blood, taken at week 4, from a patient treated with tofacitinib. The chain couples TRBV29-1 to TRBJ2-1; 8 nucleotides align to TRBD2. The sequence was collected from a human donor with alopecia areata. The CDR3 spells CSVQPGLGGNEQFF. CDR3 DNA: TGCAGCGTCCAGCCGGGACTAGGGGGCAATGAGCAGTTCTTC.